Presented here are 16 T cell receptor beta chains from one specimen sequenced in a study of neurological immune-mediated disorders. TCRdb redid the calling of the 5' RACE reads with MiXCR, one entry per CDR3 protein. The sample lists 45,000 to 65,000 distinct CDR3 sequences; roughly 4.6% were seen once. Source material: PBMCs. All receptors derive from a man in his forties or fifties with multiple sclerosis.

CDR3 sequence (DNA): TGTGCCAGCAGTACCGAGGTGCCCCCTGAAGCTTTCTTT. Encoded protein: CASSTEVPPEAFF. V and J are TRBV6-1 and TRBJ1-1; no definite D call. The CDR3 totals 13 residues. Germline values: CDR1 MNHNS, CDR2 SASEGT. Trimming left V 5 bases short and J 6 bases short, with 13 bases between.

This clonotype was observed many times. V gene TRBV20-1 combines with J gene TRBJ1-2; D not resolved. In germline, CDR1 is DFQATT, CDR2 SNEGSKA (reference sequence). The V end was cut by 5 bases, the J end by 2 bases, with 9 bases between. The CDR3 covers 12 residues. This CDR3 is CSAFGENYGYTF. For the CDR3, the DNA is TGCAGTGCTTTTGGAGAGAACTATGGCTACACCTTC.

A remark on this clonotype: This may be a read error: a much more frequent sequence differs by one nucleotide. The V and J genes are TRBV10-3 and TRBJ2-3, with 10 nucleotides matching TRBD2. The CDR3 has 15 amino acids. CDR1 and CDR2 (germline): ENHRY, SYGVKD. The ends lost 10 bases at V and 5 bases at J; junction bases unmatched: 12. In DNA, the CDR3 is TGTGCCACCAGGGTCCAGCGGGGGGGCCAAGATACGCAGTATTTT. Protein product: CATRVQRGGQDTQYF.

This clonotype appeared many times. In DNA, the CDR3 is TGCAGTGCTAGAGAGGGAGTAGAGGTTAACTATGGCTACACCTTC. Its protein product is CSAREGVEVNYGYTF. This chain links TRBV20-1 with TRBJ1-2; no firm D call. V gave up 0 bases and J gave up 1 base, with 12 bases separating them. Germline V gene data show CDR1 as DFQATT and CDR2 as SNEGSKA (reference sequence). The CDR3 extends over 15 amino acids.

A few counts support this clonotype. Mismatch with germline at one junction end may stem from a read error. This chain connects TRBV6-5 to TRBJ1-5, with TRBD1 matching over 8 bases. CDR3 size: 16 residues. Germline CDR1 reads MNHEY; CDR2 reads SVGAGI. The CDR3 DNA is TGTGCCAGCAGTCCCACGGGACAGGCCCGGGGACAGCCCCAGAATTTT. The encoded protein is CASSPTGQARGQPQNF.

This clonotype was counted ten times or more. The V and J genes are TRBV12-3 or TRBV12-4 and TRBJ1-2, with D possibly being TRBD1 (5 bases). Trimming stripped 3 bases from V and 7 bases from J, with 9 bases between. The CDR3 contains 12 residues. The DNA of the CDR3 is TGTGCCAGCAGTTTGGGGGTATCTGGCTACACCTTC. It codes for CASSLGVSGYTF.

A few counts support this clonotype. The rearrangement joins TRBV29-1 to TRBJ2-5; 9 positions agree with TRBD2. There are 14 residues in the CDR3. Unmatched junction bases numbered 8, after V lost 4 bases and J lost 5 bases. Germline CDR1 reads SQVTM; CDR2 reads ANQGSEA. The DNA for the CDR3 is TGCAGCGTTGGTAGCGGGAGCGGGGGCGAGACCCAGTACTTC. Residues: CSVGSGSGGETQYF.

In its sample, this clonotype was seen many times. This chain links TRBV5-1 with TRBJ2-7, with TRBD1 as a possible D gene (6 bases). The V gene lost 5 bases and the J gene lost 3 bases, with 12 bases spanning the gap. This CDR3 spans 13 amino acids. The germline CDR1 and CDR2 sequences are SGHRS and YFSETQ. The DNA of the CDR3 is TGCGCCAGCAGTCGGCAGGGGCACTACGAGCAGTACTTC. Protein: CASSRQGHYEQYF.

This clonotype showed up many times. The CDR3 loop is CASSRLRRLGYEQYF. CDR3 nucleotide sequence: TGTGCCAGCAGTAGACTTAGGCGCCTAGGCTACGAGCAGTACTTC. This chain links TRBV6-5 with TRBJ2-7; D is undetermined. Germline loops: CDR1 MNHEY, CDR2 SVGAGI. Trimming took off 5 bases at V and 3 bases at J, with 17 bases between the two ends. CDR3 length: 15 residues.

This clonotype was observed many times. The CDR3 protein is CASSPGPGQGNQPQHF. The DNA of the CDR3 is TGTGCCAGCAGCCCCGGCCCGGGACAGGGTAATCAGCCCCAGCATTTT. The J gene is TRBJ1-5, the V gene TRBV7-9; TRBD1 agrees at 9 bases. CDR1 and CDR2 (germline): SEHNR, FQNEAQ (reference sequence). CDR3 length equals 16 residues. V lost 5 bases to trimming and J lost 4 bases; unmatched junction nucleotides: 9.

This clonotype was counted ten times or more. The CDR3 DNA reads TGTGCCAGCAGTGAAGCGCTCCGGGGGCCTTCCTACGAGCAGTACTTC. Its protein product is CASSEALRGPSYEQYF. The gene calls are TRBV2 and TRBJ2-7; D possibly matches TRBD1 or TRBD2 (6 bases each). This CDR3 is built from 16 residues. Germline CDR1 is SNHLY and CDR2 is FYNNEI. V was shortened by 0 bases and J by 1 base, with 13 bases between the two germline ends.

This clonotype was counted many times. The V call is TRBV12-3 or TRBV12-4, the J call TRBJ2-7; D is unclear. The CDR3 has 12 amino acids. V shed 3 bases and J shed 3 bases, with 6 bases lying between them. The CDR3 is CASSFNYYEQYF. In nucleotides, the CDR3 is TGTGCCAGCAGTTTCAACTACTACGAGCAGTACTTC.

This clonotype has a handful of counts. The chain uses TRBV5-5 and TRBJ2-7; TRBD1 aligns across 7 bases. In germline, CDR1 is SGHKS, CDR2 YYEKEE (reference sequence). Unmatched junction bases numbered 11, after V lost 1 base and J lost 4 bases. This CDR3 contains 16 residues. CDR3 protein: CASSLSPGRGSYEQYF. The CDR3 DNA reads TGTGCCAGCAGCTTGTCCCCCGGCAGGGGGTCTTACGAGCAGTACTTC.

This clonotype was picked up many times. The chain combines TRBV5-5 with TRBJ2-7; 10 nucleotides match TRBD1. The germline gives CDR1 SGHKS, CDR2 YYEKEE (reference sequence). CDR3 length equals 16 residues. J lost 3 bases, V lost 0 bases, and 6 bases had no gene match. CDR3 nucleotides: TGTGCCAGCAGCTTGGTGGGGACAGGGGTCTTCTACGAGCAGTACTTC. Protein sequence: CASSLVGTGVFYEQYF.

This clonotype has a handful of counts. V usage is TRBV20-1 and J usage is TRBJ1-2; a weak D match, TRBD1 (6 bases). V lost 6 bases, J lost 1 base, and 18 bases lay in between. CDR3 length equals 15 residues. Germline CDR1 and CDR2: DFQATT and SNEGSKA (reference sequence). CDR3 residues: CSAPGDRPYNYGYTF. The CDR3 nucleotides read TGCAGTGCCCCGGGAGACAGGCCTTATAACTATGGCTACACCTTC.

This clonotype was seen at least ten times. The rearrangement uses TRBV6-5 and TRBJ1-5, with a weak D call TRBD1 (6 bases). The V end was cut by 6 bases, the J end by 7 bases, with 13 bases between. The CDR3 runs to 13 residues. Germline V gene data show CDR1 as MNHEY and CDR2 as SVGAGI. The CDR3, as DNA: TGTGCCAGCAGCCGCAGGGGCGGACAGCCCCAGCATTTT. Translating gives CASSRRGGQPQHF.